This T cell receptor beta chain stems from a study of blood T cell repertoires in COVID-19. Whole-study context: The United States, Italy and Spain were the sources of the acute and convalescent COVID-19 samples.

The protocol was immunoSEQ multiplex PCR, while the TCRdb copy is restricted to in-frame clones and leaves out a portion. The table has some 44,000 clones, over 80% seen once. V lost 6 bases and J 6 bases, leaving 18 bases between the germline ends. The CDR3 extends over 14 amino acids. The germline V gene has CDR1 MDHEN and CDR2 SYDVKM. The sequenced sample consisted of peripheral blood. The chain is built from TRBV28 and TRBJ2-7; the D gene is possibly TRBD1 (5 bases). The clonotype was recovered from a human donor in a cohort sampled during active COVID-19. DNA for the CDR3: TGTGCCAGCAGCCAGGGTATTTGGCGGTTCGAGCAGTACTTC. It translates to CASSQGIWRFEQYF.